A single sample is the source of the 13 T cell receptor beta chains below, sequenced in a study of T-cell reconstitution after alpha-beta-depleted transplantation in children. It was with unique molecular identifiers that the TCRbeta library was prepared. TCRdb recomputed calls from the PCR reads with MiXCR, one row per CDR3 protein. The sample holds about 640,000 distinct CDR3 sequences, 13% seen once. Sequencing used PBMCs, mostly from graft donor cells, obtained 360 days after TCRalphabeta/CD19-depleted stem cell transplant. The receptor set was obtained from a male patient younger than 18 who had a stem cell transplant for acute myeloid leukemia, so the T cells may come from the graft donor.

This clonotype occurred a few times. V gene TRBV27 combines with J gene TRBJ2-1; 11 bases align to TRBD2. The junction had 11 bases not matched to a gene; V was cut back by 2 bases and J by 14 bases. Per the germline V gene, CDR1 is MNHEY and CDR2 is SMNVEV (reference sequence). The CDR3 is 15 residues long. Here the CDR3 reads CASSLGGGLAEGEFF. In nucleotides, the CDR3 is TGTGCCAGCAGTTTAGGGGGGGGACTAGCGGAGGGGGAGTTCTTC.

This clonotype was picked up a small number of times. V usage is TRBV7-3 and J usage is TRBJ2-5; weak D call: TRBD1 (6 bases). CDR1 and CDR2 (germline): SGHTA, FQGTGA. The CDR3 extends over 15 amino acids. The V and J ends lost 2 bases and 2 bases respectively, with 12 bases between them. The CDR3 reads CASSLDWGRQETQYF. CDR3 DNA: TGTGCCAGCAGCTTAGATTGGGGGCGTCAAGAGACCCAGTACTTC. The entire variable domain, with the rest obtained from reference TRBV7-3 and TRBJ2-5, is as follows: GAGVSQTPSNKVTEKGKYVELRCDPISGHTALYWYRQSLGQGPEFLIYFQGTGAADDSGLPNDRFFAVRPEGSVSTLKIQRTERGDSAVYLCASSLDWGRQETQYFGPGTRLLVL.

The V call is TRBV20-1, the J call TRBJ2-7, with TRBD2 identical over 9 bases. Germline lookup yields CDR1 DFQATT and CDR2 SNEGSKA (reference sequence). V dropped 1 base and J dropped 3; count of bases not matched to a gene: 7. This CDR3 is built from 15 residues. The CDR3 DNA reads TGCAGTGCTAGAGGGGATAGCGGGAGTTTCTACGAGCAGTACTTC. It codes for CSARGDSGSFYEQYF.

Many counts were recorded for this clonotype. The J gene is TRBJ2-7, the V gene TRBV12-3 or TRBV12-4; TRBD1 or TRBD2 may be the D gene (5 bases each). The CDR3 runs to 15 residues. V dropped 6 bases and J dropped 4 bases, with 19 bases sitting between them. In DNA form, the CDR3 reads TGTGCCAGCAGCCTGACGGGACGGAAGGGGTACGAGCAGTACTTC. As protein: CASSLTGRKGYEQYF.

Many counts were recorded for this clonotype. The rearrangement links TRBV28 to TRBJ2-7; D gene unclear. Deletions cut 6 bases from V and 0 bases from J, with 12 bases between. The germline V gene has CDR1 MDHEN and CDR2 SYDVKM. The CDR3 spans 14 residues. The CDR3 DNA reads TGTGCCAGCAGCCAACACACCAACTCCTACGAGCAGTACTTC. It translates to CASSQHTNSYEQYF. The full variable domain, rest sourced from reference TRBV28 and TRBJ2-7, is DVKVTQSSRYLVKRTGEKVFLECVQDMDHENMFWYRQDPGLGLRLIYFSYDVKMKEKGDIPEGYSVSREKKERFSLILESASTNQTSMYLCASSQHTNSYEQYFGPGTRLTVT.

This clonotype was seen repeatedly, ten times or more. The rearrangement links TRBV7-9 to TRBJ2-2, with D hard to call. This CDR3 region has 17 residues. The V and J ends lost 1 base and 0 bases respectively, with 12 bases between them. Germline assignment: CDR1 SEHNR and CDR2 FQNEAQ (reference sequence). The CDR3 DNA sequence: TGTGCCAGCAGCTTAGTAATGGGGAATCCGAACACCGGGGAGCTGTTTTTT. Amino acids: CASSLVMGNPNTGELFF.

In its sample, this clonotype was seen many times. The chain uses TRBV12-3 or TRBV12-4 and TRBJ2-1; D remains ambiguous. CDR3 length equals 13 residues. Trimming removed 1 base at V and 8 bases at J, with 9 bases between. CDR3 sequence reads: CASSLGNDDEQFF. The CDR3 nucleotides read TGTGCCAGCAGTTTAGGGAATGACGATGAGCAGTTCTTC.

The table lists this clonotype with many counts. The J gene is TRBJ2-6, the V gene TRBV7-9; D is possibly TRBD1 or TRBD2 (6 bases each). Germline CDR1 SEHNR, CDR2 FQNEAQ (reference sequence). This CDR3 has 16 residues. V lost 10 bases, J lost 0 bases, and 16 bases lay in between. The CDR3 coding sequence is TGTGCCACAGGTCGGGGGCTTAGCTCTGGGGCCAACGTCCTGACTTTC. Protein sequence: CATGRGLSSGANVLTF.

This clonotype came up once. The J gene is TRBJ1-1, the V gene TRBV6-2 or TRBV6-3; D perhaps matches TRBD1 (5 bases). The germline CDR1 and CDR2 sequences are MNHEY and SVGEGT. The CDR3 length is 17 residues. V shed 6 bases and J shed 4 bases, with 24 bases lying between them. The CDR3 protein is CASRRGDLFRGGTEAFF. DNA of the CDR3: TGTGCCAGCAGACGCGGAGATCTTTTTCGGGGGGGCACTGAAGCTTTCTTT.

The genes are TRBV29-1 and TRBJ2-3; D gene ambiguous. The V and J ends lost 2 bases and 0 bases respectively, with 6 bases between them. From germline, CDR1 is SQVTM and CDR2 ANQGSEA. The CDR3 is 13 residues long. The DNA of the CDR3 is TGCAGCGTTGAACCCGGGAGCACAGATACGCAGTATTTT. It is translated as CSVEPGSTDTQYF.

This clonotype has more than one count but fewer than ten. The chain couples TRBV12-3 or TRBV12-4 to TRBJ2-7; TRBD1 aligns across 8 bases. The CDR3 is made up of 14 amino acids. V lost 7 bases, J lost 1 base, and 6 bases stayed unmatched. CDR3 DNA: TGTGCCAGCAAAAGACAGGGGACGTCCTACGAGCAGTACTTC. Its translation: CASKRQGTSYEQYF.

This sequence joins TRBV18 and TRBJ2-5; D is uncertain. CDR1 is KGHSH, CDR2 LQKENI, per germline. This CDR3 has 12 amino acids. Trimming removed 3 bases at V and 4 bases at J, with 6 bases between. The CDR3 region has the DNA TGTGCCAGCTCACCGGCGGTAGAGACCCAGTACTTC. Encoded protein: CASSPAVETQYF.

This clonotype was seen more than once but under ten times. The chain links TRBV4-2 to TRBJ2-1; 7 bases agree with TRBD1. Per germline, CDR1 LGHNA and CDR2 YNFKEQ. The CDR3 consists of 15 residues. V shed 2 bases and J 5 bases; nucleotides not matched to a gene: 6. The CDR3 sequence is CASSQPRTGDNEQFF. The CDR3 DNA follows: TGTGCCAGCAGCCAACCGAGGACAGGCGACAATGAGCAGTTCTTC.